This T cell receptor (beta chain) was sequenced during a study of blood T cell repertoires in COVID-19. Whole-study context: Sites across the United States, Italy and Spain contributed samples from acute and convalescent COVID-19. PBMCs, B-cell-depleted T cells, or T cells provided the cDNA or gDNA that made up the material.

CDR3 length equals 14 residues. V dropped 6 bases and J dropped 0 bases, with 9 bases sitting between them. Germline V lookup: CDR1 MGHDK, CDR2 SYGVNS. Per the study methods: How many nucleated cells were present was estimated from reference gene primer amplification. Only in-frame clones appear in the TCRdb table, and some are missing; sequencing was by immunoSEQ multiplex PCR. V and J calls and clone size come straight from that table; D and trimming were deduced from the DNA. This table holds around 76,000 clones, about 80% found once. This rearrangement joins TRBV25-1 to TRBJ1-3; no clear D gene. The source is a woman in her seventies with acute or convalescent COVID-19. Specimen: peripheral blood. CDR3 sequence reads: CASSTGFSGNTIYF. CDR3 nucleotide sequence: TGTGCCAGCAGCACGGGATTCTCTGGAAACACCATATATTTT. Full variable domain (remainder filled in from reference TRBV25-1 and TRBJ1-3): EADIYQTPRYLVIGTGKKITLECSQTMGHDKMYWYQQDPGMELHLIHYSYGVNSTEKGDLSSESTVSRIRTEHFPLTLESARPSHTSQYLCASSTGFSGNTIYFGEGSWLTVV.